This T cell receptor beta chain was sequenced in a study of shared clonotypes between healthy human individuals. The repertoire was sequenced with immunoSEQ multiplex PCR; TCRdb's copy has only in-frame clones and lacks some. The table shows hundreds of thousands of clones, with around 80% occurring only once. The donors were all Caucasian adults (living in Nashville, Tennessee). The sample holds many counts of this clone. The sample contains more than one DNA sequence encoding this CDR3. This CDR3 contains 11 residues. Germline V CDR1 and CDR2: DFQATT, SNEGSKA (reference sequence). V was clipped by 5 bases and J by 5 bases, with 8 bases between them.

This receptor was obtained from a woman in her forties in good health. Some clones in this sample may be carry-over from other donors' samples. V and J are TRBV20-1 and TRBJ2-3, with unresolved D. The sequencing input was PBMCs. CDR3 coding DNA: TGCAGTGCTGCCCCCGGAGATACGCAGTATTTT. This codes for CSAAPGDTQYF.